Given below is one T cell receptor beta chain in context. Genomic DNA of every subset was divided equally among multiple immunoSEQ plates. Sorted subsets were amplified in replicate PCRs using around 0.2 ug DNA, some 31,000 T cell genomes. Sequencing was performed with immunoSEQ multiplex PCR; in TCRdb, only in-frame clones are kept and a portion is missing. The data contain about 2,500,000 clones, roughly 92% of them singletons. The source of the sample is a study of shared clonotypes between healthy human individuals. V lost 0 bases to trimming and J lost 7 bases; unmatched junction nucleotides: 5. This CDR3 comprises 15 residues. CDR1 and CDR2 (germline): LGHNA, YSLEER. In the CD4+ fraction, cells were divided into CD45RA+ naive and CD45RA-negative memory subsets.

The sequence was collected from a man aged 18 to 30 in good health. Sequenced material: naive CD4+ T cells sorted from blood. Described subset: CD45RA+ positively selected. The rearrangement uses TRBV4-3 and TRBJ2-4; TRBD2 matches at 8 bases. The DNA of the CDR3 is TGCGCCAGCAGCCAAGACGGGGGGGACGGGAACATTCAGTACTTC. Translating it yields CASSQDGGDGNIQYF.